A selection of T cell receptor beta chains follows, all from one sample in a study of radiotherapy plus CTLA-4 blockade in lung cancer. Produced via immunoSEQ multiplex PCR; TCRdb's table is partial and in-frame only. The sample has roughly 59,000 clones; 70% to 80% are singletons. The specimen was peripheral blood, collected from a patient treated with radiotherapy plus ipilimumab. Receptors originate from a human donor with non-small cell lung cancer whose response to radiotherapy plus ipilimumab could not be evaluated. Both conserved end residues are part of each CDR3. A D gene is named only where the DNA matches it firmly. Clone size, where shown, is once, few, many, or a class for clones that have expanded.

V: TRBV19
size: -
D: TRBD1
J: TRBJ1-5
CDR3: CASSDRDNQPQHF
DNA: TGTGCCAGTAGTGACAGGGACAATCAGCCCCAGCATTTT

V: TRBV7-8
size: -
D: TRBD2
J: TRBJ2-7
CDR3: CASSLGGGPDYEQYF
DNA: TGTGCCAGCAGCTTAGGGGGGGGACCCGACTACGAGCAGTACTTC

V: TRBV27
size: -
D: TRBD2
J: TRBJ2-7
CDR3: CASYPDTSGIYEQYF
DNA: TGTGCCAGCTACCCCGATACTAGCGGGATTTACGAGCAGTACTTC

V: TRBV6-5
size: few
D: -
J: TRBJ2-1
CDR3: CASSPRVSREQFF
DNA: TGTGCCAGCAGTCCCCGGGTCTCTCGGGAGCAGTTCTTC

V: TRBV30
size: few
D: TRBD2
J: TRBJ2-1
CDR3: CAWSVRGGSYNEQFF
DNA: TGTGCCTGGAGTGTTCGGGGGGGATCCTACAATGAGCAGTTCTTC

V: TRBV5-1
size: few
D: -
J: TRBJ1-5
CDR3: CASSLGADQPQHF
DNA: TGCGCCAGCAGCTTGGGAGCGGATCAGCCCCAGCATTTT

V: TRBV5-1
size: -
D: TRBD2
J: TRBJ2-3
CDR3: CASSYGLAASDTQYF
DNA: TGCGCCAGCAGCTACGGACTAGCGGCTTCAGATACGCAGTATTTT

V: TRBV4-1
size: few
D: -
J: TRBJ1-1
CDR3: CASSQSPGDDTEAFF
DNA: TGCGCCAGCAGCCAGTCGCCGGGGGATGACACTGAAGCTTTCTTT

V: TRBV19
size: few
D: -
J: TRBJ1-5
CDR3: CASTTVSPQFQPQHF
DNA: TGTGCCAGTACCACCGTATCCCCACAATTTCAGCCCCAGCATTTT

V: TRBV6-5
size: once
D: TRBD1
J: TRBJ2-5
CDR3: CASSGQGWYETQYF
DNA: TGTGCCAGCAGTGGACAGGGGTGGTACGAGACCCAGTACTTC

V: TRBV5-4
size: -
D: TRBD1
J: TRBJ2-1
CDR3: CASSLGGQGRHNEQFF
DNA: TGTGCCAGCAGCTTGGGAGGACAGGGTAGGCACAATGAGCAGTTCTTC

V: TRBV13
size: -
D: TRBD1
J: TRBJ2-2
CDR3: CASGQGTGELFF
DNA: TGTGCCAGCGGACAGGGCACCGGGGAGCTGTTTTTT

V: TRBV2
size: -
D: TRBD1
J: TRBJ2-5
CDR3: CASSSGTGVGMTQYF
DNA: TGTGCCAGCAGCTCCGGGACAGGGGTTGGGATGACCCAGTACTTC

V: TRBV6-5
size: few
D: -
J: TRBJ1-4
CDR3: CASTDSATNEKLFF
DNA: TGTGCCAGCACCGACAGCGCAACTAATGAAAAACTGTTTTTT

V: TRBV7-8
size: -
D: -
J: TRBJ2-7
CDR3: CASSLVQGDIPTEQYF
DNA: TGTGCCAGCAGCTTAGTACAGGGCGATATCCCTACCGAGCAGTACTTC

V: TRBV19
size: -
D: -
J: TRBJ1-6
CDR3: CASTKNRLQSSYNSPLHF
DNA: TGTGCCAGTACCAAAAACAGACTACAAAGCTCCTATAATTCACCCCTCCACTTT

V: TRBV4-1
size: once
D: TRBD2
J: TRBJ2-5
CDR3: CASSQDPGTSGAQTQYF
DNA: TGCGCCAGCAGCCAAGACCCTGGGACTAGCGGGGCCCAGACCCAGTACTTC

V: TRBV19
size: -
D: -
J: TRBJ2-7
CDR3: CASSMVVNSYEQYF
DNA: TGTGCCAGTAGTATGGTAGTGAACTCCTACGAGCAGTACTTC

V: TRBV5-1
size: few
D: TRBD2
J: TRBJ2-3
CDR3: CASSPRTSGGSTDTQYF
DNA: TGCGCCAGCAGCCCGAGGACTAGCGGGGGTAGCACAGATACGCAGTATTTT

V: TRBV4-2
size: -
D: -
J: TRBJ2-7
CDR3: CASSRSVAEQYF
DNA: TGTGCCAGCAGCCGGTCTGTAGCCGAGCAGTACTTC

V: TRBV10-3
size: few
D: -
J: TRBJ2-7
CDR3: CAISDSSYEQYF
DNA: TGTGCCATCAGTGACAGCTCCTACGAGCAGTACTTC

V: TRBV28
size: -
D: -
J: TRBJ2-7
CDR3: CASVDGGTYEQYF
DNA: TGTGCCAGCGTAGACGGGGGGACATACGAGCAGTACTTC

V: TRBV18
size: -
D: -
J: TRBJ2-1
CDR3: CASSPDFRAYNEQFF
DNA: TGTGCCAGCTCACCGGACTTTAGAGCCTACAATGAGCAGTTCTTC

V: TRBV5-1
size: -
D: TRBD2
J: TRBJ2-3
CDR3: CASSLVASGAGDTQYF
DNA: TGCGCCAGCAGCTTGGTGGCTAGCGGGGCGGGAGATACGCAGTATTTT

V: TRBV6-5
size: -
D: -
J: TRBJ1-2
CDR3: CASSRAGGGGYTF
DNA: TGTGCCAGCAGCCGAGCCGGGGGGGGTGGCTACACCTTC

V: TRBV5-1
size: -
D: TRBD2
J: TRBJ2-1
CDR3: CASSVLRGVYNEQFF
DNA: TGCGCCAGCAGCGTACTTCGGGGGGTCTACAATGAGCAGTTCTTC

V: TRBV7-9
size: -
D: TRBD1
J: TRBJ2-5
CDR3: CASSLATGTGGEETQYF
DNA: TGTGCCAGCAGCTTAGCTACCGGGACAGGGGGCGAAGAGACCCAGTACTTC

V: TRBV11-3
size: -
D: -
J: TRBJ2-1
CDR3: CASSDRKGFHNEQFF
DNA: TGTGCCAGCAGCGACAGAAAAGGGTTCCACAATGAGCAGTTCTTC

V: TRBV18
size: -
D: TRBD1
J: TRBJ1-5
CDR3: CASSGQGDRQNQPQHF
DNA: TGTGCCAGCTCAGGCCAAGGGGACAGACAAAATCAGCCCCAGCATTTT

V: TRBV5-6
size: few
D: TRBD1
J: TRBJ1-2
CDR3: CASSSLFRQGVVSYTF
DNA: TGTGCCAGCAGCAGCTTGTTCCGGCAGGGGGTGGTTAGCTACACCTTC

V: TRBV28
size: -
D: -
J: TRBJ2-7
CDR3: CASIGSRNYEQYF
DNA: TGTGCCAGCATTGGGAGTCGGAACTACGAGCAGTACTTC

V: TRBV10-3
size: -
D: -
J: TRBJ2-3
CDR3: CAISIDSIGDDTQYF
DNA: TGTGCCATCAGCATCGACTCGATCGGCGACGATACGCAGTATTTT

V: TRBV7-9
size: few
D: -
J: TRBJ1-4
CDR3: CASSYRNPSEKLFF
DNA: TGTGCCAGCAGCTACAGGAATCCGAGTGAAAAACTGTTTTTT

V: TRBV19
size: -
D: TRBD1
J: TRBJ1-1
CDR3: CASSKRGLTEAFF
DNA: TGTGCCAGTAGTAAGAGGGGGCTCACTGAAGCTTTCTTT

V: TRBV14
size: -
D: TRBD1
J: TRBJ1-4
CDR3: CASSQEGRGREKLFF
DNA: TGTGCCAGCAGCCAAGAGGGCAGGGGGCGAGAAAAACTGTTTTTT

V: TRBV21-1
size: -
D: -
J: TRBJ2-3
CDR3: CASSSGGPDTQYF
DNA: TGTGCCAGCAGCAGCGGGGGTCCAGATACGCAGTATTTT

V: TRBV13
size: -
D: TRBD1
J: TRBJ2-5
CDR3: CASSWGQQETQYF
DNA: TGTGCCAGCAGCTGGGGACAGCAAGAGACCCAGTACTTC

V: TRBV6-4
size: few
D: -
J: TRBJ1-2
CDR3: CASRMFSGGVYGYTF
DNA: TGTGCCAGCAGGATGTTCAGTGGGGGGGTCTATGGCTACACCTTC

V: TRBV2
size: few
D: -
J: TRBJ2-7
CDR3: CASSDLEGGEQYF
DNA: TGTGCCAGCAGTGATCTGGAAGGGGGCGAGCAGTACTTC

V: TRBV28
size: -
D: TRBD1
J: TRBJ1-2
CDR3: CASSSPSGTGVGYGYTF
DNA: TGTGCCAGCAGTTCTCCCTCCGGGACAGGGGTTGGCTATGGCTACACCTTC

V: TRBV19
size: -
D: -
J: TRBJ2-7
CDR3: CASSIVGGGRFEQYF
DNA: TGTGCCAGTAGTATAGTCGGAGGGGGCAGGTTCGAGCAGTACTTC

V: TRBV5-1
size: -
D: TRBD2
J: TRBJ2-7
CDR3: CASSQTSGGYYEQYF
DNA: TGCGCCAGCAGTCAGACTAGCGGGGGATACTACGAGCAGTACTTC

V: TRBV19
size: -
D: -
J: TRBJ2-7
CDR3: CASSMGTPVGEQYF
DNA: TGTGCCAGTAGTATGGGGACTCCGGTGGGCGAGCAGTACTTC

V: TRBV4-3
size: -
D: TRBD2
J: TRBJ2-1
CDR3: CASSHLLAGVSYNEQFF
DNA: TGCGCCAGCAGCCACCTACTAGCGGGGGTCTCCTACAATGAGCAGTTCTTC

V: TRBV18
size: -
D: -
J: TRBJ2-7
CDR3: CASSPPGRAENEQYF
DNA: TGTGCCAGCTCACCACCGGGCAGGGCGGAAAACGAGCAGTACTTC

V: TRBV7-2
size: -
D: -
J: TRBJ1-3
CDR3: CASSFYTGSSGNTIYF
DNA: TGTGCCAGCAGCTTCTATACAGGGTCCTCTGGAAACACCATATATTTT

V: TRBV11-3
size: -
D: TRBD2
J: TRBJ2-7
CDR3: CASSTGLAGREQYF
DNA: TGTGCCAGCAGCACCGGACTAGCGGGAAGGGAGCAGTACTTC

V: TRBV18
size: -
D: TRBD1
J: TRBJ1-1
CDR3: CASSPFTRQGAPEAFF
DNA: TGTGCCAGCTCACCATTTACTAGGCAGGGGGCCCCTGAAGCTTTCTTT

V: TRBV5-1
size: -
D: -
J: TRBJ2-7
CDR3: CASSLMVASNEQYF
DNA: TGCGCCAGCAGCTTGATGGTAGCCTCCAACGAGCAGTACTTC

V: TRBV19
size: -
D: TRBD2
J: TRBJ2-1
CDR3: CASTFSGTYNEQFF
DNA: TGTGCCAGTACTTTCAGCGGGACCTACAATGAGCAGTTCTTC

V: TRBV19
size: once
D: -
J: TRBJ2-5
CDR3: CASTEGGAQETQYF
DNA: TGTGCCAGTACCGAGGGGGGGGCCCAAGAGACCCAGTACTTC

V: TRBV9
size: few
D: TRBD1
J: TRBJ2-2
CDR3: CASSLRTGMSTGELFF
DNA: TGTGCCAGCAGCCTCCGGACAGGGATGAGCACCGGGGAGCTGTTTTTT

V: TRBV11-2
size: once
D: -
J: TRBJ2-7
CDR3: CASSTLAKGFEQYF
DNA: TGTGCCAGCAGCACTCTAGCGAAGGGGTTCGAGCAGTACTTC

V: TRBV27
size: -
D: TRBD1
J: TRBJ2-7
CDR3: CASSPMGQGTYEQYF
DNA: TGTGCCAGCAGTCCCATGGGACAGGGTACTTACGAGCAGTACTTC

V: TRBV7-3
size: -
D: -
J: TRBJ2-3
CDR3: CASTQQGRSGDTQYF
DNA: TGTGCCAGCACCCAACAGGGGAGGTCTGGGGATACGCAGTATTTT

V: TRBV10-3
size: -
D: -
J: TRBJ2-5
CDR3: CAISGRDRVTLQETQYF
DNA: TGTGCCATCAGCGGGAGGGACAGGGTAACCCTGCAAGAGACCCAGTACTTC

V: TRBV7-3
size: -
D: TRBD2
J: TRBJ2-1
CDR3: CASSLAGGDNEQFF
DNA: TGTGCCAGCAGCTTAGCGGGGGGTGACAATGAGCAGTTCTTC